This TCR beta chain is drawn from a study of vaccination and CD4 T cells after COVID-19. Turning to the study itself: Cells were stimulated with overlapping spike peptides from SARS-CoV-2, HCoV-NL63, HCoV-OC43 and HCoV-229E. Study observations and caveats: Spike mono-reactive clones accounted for 304 of the 307 vaccine-specific clones found in convalescent patients.

Described treatment: approximately nine-day PBMC culture with coronavirus spike peptide pools or control peptides (ViraFEST assay). Sequenced with the Oncomine TCR Beta short-read assay was DNA taken from cultured CD4+ T cells. Extraction of genomic DNA was performed on cultured CD4+ T cells. TCRdb re-analysed the PCR reads in MiXCR, keeping a single row per CDR3 protein. The repertoire includes some 13,000 distinct CDR3 sequences, approximately 69% of them detected once, and about a third sits in the top ten. To note about this clonotype: Its antigen is not known.

The specimen was CD4+ T cells from blood, cultured in vitro. The clonotype was recovered from a human donor who had recovered from COVID-19.

The chain's CDR3 is CASAPGQGAYGYTF. The CDR3 nucleotides read TGTGCCAGCGCCCCGGGACAGGGGGCCTATGGCTACACCTTC. V usage is TRBV19 and J usage is TRBJ1-2; 12 bases map to TRBD1. The germline CDR1 and CDR2 sequences are LNHDA and SQIVND (reference sequence). The CDR3 is 14 residues long. The J segment lost 4 bases and the V segment lost 9 bases, leaving 6 bases of the junction unmatched.